The rows below give T cell receptor beta chains drawn from one sample of a study of neoadjuvant anti-PD-1 for oral cavity cancer. Data came from immunoSEQ multiplex PCR; TCRdb stores just in-frame clones and leaves some out. The data contain more than 25,000 clones, more than 65% of them singletons. The sequencing here drew on PBMCs, taken after nivolumab (anti-PD-1) treatment. The receptors here all came from a person aged 35 to 85 with oral cavity squamous cell carcinoma. The CDR3 runs from the conserved cysteine through the conserved F or W. A D gene is named only where the DNA matches it firmly. Clone size is not always given. Where it is, it says once, few, many or a class for expanded clones.

D gene	J gene	clone size	V gene	CDR3 protein	CDR3 DNA
TRBD2	TRBJ2-2	-	TRBV9	CASSVPGGRDTGELFF	TGTGCCAGCAGCGTACCCGGGGGGAGGGACACCGGGGAGCTGTTTTTT
TRBD2	TRBJ2-1	-	TRBV11-3	CASSLRLAGMNEQFF	TGTGCCAGCAGCCTTAGACTAGCGGGGATGAATGAGCAGTTCTTC
-	TRBJ2-7	-	TRBV7-9	CASSSRGGSGEQYF	TGTGCCAGCAGCTCCAGGGGGGGCTCGGGCGAGCAGTACTTC
-	TRBJ1-2	few	TRBV7-2	CASSRARGFGYGYTF	TGTGCCAGCAGTAGGGCGCGGGGGTTTGGCTATGGCTACACCTTC
-	TRBJ2-5	-	TRBV27	CASSLLSRTATPQETQYF	TGTGCCAGCAGTTTACTCTCGCGGACAGCAACGCCGCAAGAGACCCAGTACTTC
TRBD2	TRBJ2-7	once	TRBV18	CASSPSPGLAGAGEQYF	TGTGCCAGCTCACCATCCCCGGGACTAGCGGGGGCTGGCGAGCAGTACTTC
-	TRBJ1-5	-	TRBV6-5	CASSYSGQASNQPQHF	TGTGCCAGCAGTTACTCGGGTCAGGCAAGCAATCAGCCCCAGCATTTT
TRBD2	TRBJ2-1	-	TRBV4-3	CASSPPGSAGGPRSYNEQFF	TGCGCCAGCAGCCCACCTGGGTCAGCGGGGGGGCCAAGGTCCTACAATGAGCAGTTCTTC
TRBD2	TRBJ2-3	-	TRBV4-3	CASSQEGRVGDTQYF	TGCGCCAGCAGCCAAGAGGGGAGGGTTGGAGATACGCAGTATTTT
-	TRBJ2-7	-	TRBV2	CASSEALGAIPYEQYF	TGTGCCAGCAGTGAAGCGCTGGGAGCAATTCCCTACGAGCAGTACTTC
-	TRBJ1-1	-	TRBV5-1	CASSLGGLLSEAFF	TGCGCCAGCAGCTTGGGGGGGTTATTGTCGGAAGCTTTCTTT
-	TRBJ1-2	-	TRBV6-6	CASSSRGFGYGYTF	TGTGCCAGCAGTAGTAGGGGGTTCGGCTATGGCTACACCTTC
-	TRBJ1-1	medium-sized	TRBV28	CASSPLWNTEAFF	TGTGCCAGCAGCCCGCTGTGGAACACTGAAGCTTTCTTT
-	TRBJ1-4	-	TRBV4-1	CASSHPAGGFEKLFF	TGCGCCAGCAGCCATCCCGCCGGGGGATTTGAAAAACTGTTTTTT
TRBD1	TRBJ2-3	-	TRBV6-5	CASSSAGGRTDTQYF	TGTGCCAGCAGTTCCGCAGGGGGCCGCACAGATACGCAGTATTTT
-	TRBJ2-1	-	TRBV7-9	CASSLWAYNEQFF	TGTGCCAGCAGCTTGTGGGCCTACAATGAGCAGTTCTTC
-	TRBJ1-1	once	TRBV9	CASTQGGESGEAFF	TGTGCCAGCACCCAAGGAGGGGAGTCTGGTGAAGCTTTCTTT
-	TRBJ1-6	-	TRBV5-1	CASSLTDSSPLHF	TGCGCCAGCAGCTTGACCGACAGTTCACCCCTCCACTTT
-	TRBJ1-5	-	TRBV6-6	CASSYYPGGVGQPQHF	TGTGCCAGCAGTTACTACCCCGGGGGGGTTGGTCAGCCCCAGCATTTT